A selection of T cell receptor beta chains follows, all from one sample in a study of blood T cell repertoires in COVID-19. Only in-frame clones appear in the TCRdb table, and some are missing; sequencing was by immunoSEQ multiplex PCR. The sample records about 20,000 clones, more than 85% being singletons. Input material: peripheral blood. Receptor source: a woman between 55 and 75 years old with active COVID-19. CDR3s include the opening cysteine and the closing phenylalanine or tryptophan. D genes are given only for firm matches. Not every row has a clone size; where given, it reads once, few, many or a size class.

CDR3: CASSLVGAGEQFF
DNA: TGTGCCAGCAGCTTAGTGGGAGCGGGGGAGCAGTTCTTC
size: -
D: TRBD2
J: TRBJ2-1
V: TRBV7-8
length: 13

CDR3: CASSVEDSSNYGYTF
DNA: TGTGCCAGCAGCGTCGAGGACAGTTCTAACTATGGCTACACCTTC
size: -
D: -
J: TRBJ1-2
V: TRBV9
length: 15

CDR3: CASSPLGAGGYTEAFF
DNA: TGTGCCAGCTCCCCTTTGGGGGCAGGGGGGTACACTGAAGCTTTCTTT
size: -
D: TRBD1
J: TRBJ1-1
V: TRBV18
length: 16

CDR3: CATSRDGRGEKLFF
DNA: TGTGCCACCAGCAGAGATGGGAGGGGCGAAAAACTGTTTTTT
size: -
D: -
J: TRBJ1-4
V: TRBV15
length: 14

CDR3: CASSVAGKNTGELFF
DNA: TGTGCCAGCAGCGTAGCGGGGAAGAACACCGGGGAGCTGTTTTTT
size: few
D: -
J: TRBJ2-2
V: TRBV9
length: 15

CDR3: CASSSYLDRGNYEQYF
DNA: TGTGCCAGCAGCTCTTACCTAGACAGGGGTAACTACGAGCAGTACTTC
size: -
D: TRBD1
J: TRBJ2-7
V: TRBV11-2
length: 16

CDR3: CASSAMTVTSTDTQYF
DNA: TGCGCCAGCAGCGCTATGACAGTTACTAGCACAGATACGCAGTATTTT
size: -
D: -
J: TRBJ2-3
V: TRBV5-1
length: 16

CDR3: CASSQFAPQGLDSPLHF
DNA: TGCGCCAGCAGTCAATTCGCCCCACAGGGCTTAGATTCACCCCTCCACTTT
size: -
D: -
J: TRBJ1-6
V: TRBV23-1
length: 17

CDR3: CSVRGFMNTEAFF
DNA: TGCAGCGTGAGAGGCTTCATGAACACTGAAGCTTTCTTT
size: once
D: -
J: TRBJ1-1
V: TRBV29-1
length: 13

CDR3: CASSLLAGAGELFF
DNA: TGCGCCAGCAGCTTACTAGCGGGGGCCGGGGAGCTGTTTTTT
size: -
D: TRBD2
J: TRBJ2-2
V: TRBV5-1
length: 14

CDR3: CASLTSGGNYNEQFF
DNA: TGTGCCAGCTTAACTAGTGGCGGGAACTACAATGAGCAGTTCTTC
size: -
D: -
J: TRBJ2-1
V: TRBV5-6
length: 15

CDR3: CASTYNRVGNTEAFF
DNA: TGCGCCAGCACCTACAACAGGGTAGGGAACACTGAAGCTTTCTTT
size: once
D: -
J: TRBJ1-1
V: TRBV5-1
length: 15

CDR3: CASSVGQGLNQPQHF
DNA: TGTGCCAGCAGCGTGGGACAGGGCCTCAATCAGCCCCAGCATTTT
size: -
D: TRBD1
J: TRBJ1-5
V: TRBV6-5
length: 15

CDR3: CASSQGTSLYGYTF
DNA: TGTGCCAGCAGCCAAGGTACCAGTTTATATGGCTACACCTTC
size: -
D: -
J: TRBJ1-2
V: TRBV14
length: 14

CDR3: CASSRRGTSGPYEQYF
DNA: TGTGCCAGCAGCCGGAGGGGGACTAGCGGACCCTACGAGCAGTACTTC
size: -
D: TRBD2
J: TRBJ2-7
V: TRBV5-6
length: 16

CDR3: CASSPSLGVETQYF
DNA: TGTGCCAGCAGTCCCTCGTTGGGAGTGGAGACCCAGTACTTC
size: once
D: -
J: TRBJ2-5
V: TRBV2
length: 14

CDR3: CATAQGNTEAFF
DNA: TGTGCCACCGCGCAGGGGAACACTGAAGCTTTCTTT
size: -
D: -
J: TRBJ1-1
V: TRBV19
length: 12

CDR3: CASSIDRPVNQPQHF
DNA: TGTGCCAGTAGTATCGACAGGCCTGTCAATCAGCCCCAGCATTTT
size: -
D: -
J: TRBJ1-5
V: TRBV19
length: 15

CDR3: CASSVDERGPYEQYF
DNA: TGTGCCAGCAGCGTAGATGAGCGGGGACCCTACGAGCAGTACTTC
size: -
D: TRBD2
J: TRBJ2-7
V: TRBV9
length: 15

CDR3: CATRGTASTDTQYF
DNA: TGTGCCACCCGCGGGACGGCTAGCACAGATACGCAGTATTTT
size: -
D: -
J: TRBJ2-3
V: TRBV15
length: 14

CDR3: CASSPPGLAGGPDTQYF
DNA: TGCGCCAGCAGTCCACCGGGACTAGCGGGGGGGCCGGATACGCAGTATTTT
size: -
D: TRBD2
J: TRBJ2-3
V: TRBV5-1
length: 17

CDR3: CASLSGPLSPTF
DNA: TGTGCCAGCCTCAGTGGGCCCCTATCCCCTACCTTT
size: -
D: -
J: TRBJ1-1
V: TRBV7-8
length: 12

CDR3: CASSEMAGNSYGYTF
DNA: TGTGCCAGCAGTGAAATGGCCGGGAACAGCTATGGCTACACCTTC
size: -
D: -
J: TRBJ1-2
V: TRBV6-1
length: 15

CDR3: CASSPLPRDTQYF
DNA: TGTGCCAGCTCACCATTGCCGAGGGATACGCAGTATTTT
size: -
D: -
J: TRBJ2-3
V: TRBV18
length: 13

CDR3: CASSEAGGYNQPQHF
DNA: TGTGCCAGCAGTGAAGCTGGAGGGTACAATCAGCCCCAGCATTTT
size: few
D: -
J: TRBJ1-5
V: TRBV6-1
length: 15

CDR3: CASTDRYSNQPQHF
DNA: TGTGCCAGCACAGACAGGTATAGCAATCAGCCCCAGCATTTT
size: few
D: -
J: TRBJ1-5
V: TRBV2
length: 14

CDR3: CASSVGRSAGGLEKLFF
DNA: TGTGCCAGCAGCGTTGGTCGGTCGGCAGGGGGCCTGGAAAAACTGTTTTTT
size: -
D: TRBD1
J: TRBJ1-4
V: TRBV5-5
length: 17